Given below is one T cell receptor (beta chain) in context. The antigen is unknown. This sample also contains other DNA sequences that code for the same CDR3. The CDR3 is 14 residues long. The germline V gene encodes CDR1 SGHRS and CDR2 YFSETQ. V lost 6 bases to trimming and J lost 3 bases; unmatched junction nucleotides: 6. This specimen belongs to a study of shared clonotypes between healthy human individuals. Study-wide context: Researchers assigned three CD4 naive, three CD4 memory, two CD8 naive and one CD8 memory plate to each donor.

Here immunoSEQ multiplex PCR was the method, and the copy in TCRdb shows in-frame clones only, minus some. The data show roughly 760,000 clones, 74% seen once. The study's findings and limits: Having only a few donors restricted how much genetic and exposure-history diversity was captured. Relative to clonotypes present in all four donors, those not shared had lower generation probabilities.

V and J are TRBV5-1 and TRBJ1-3; 7 positions match TRBD1. The sequence derives from a woman in her twenties or thirties in good health. Sequencing used memory CD4+ T cells sorted from blood. Sample subset: CD45RA-negative fraction. The CDR3: CASTPGTDGNTIYF. In DNA form, the CDR3 reads TGCGCCAGCACTCCCGGGACAGATGGAAACACCATATATTTT.